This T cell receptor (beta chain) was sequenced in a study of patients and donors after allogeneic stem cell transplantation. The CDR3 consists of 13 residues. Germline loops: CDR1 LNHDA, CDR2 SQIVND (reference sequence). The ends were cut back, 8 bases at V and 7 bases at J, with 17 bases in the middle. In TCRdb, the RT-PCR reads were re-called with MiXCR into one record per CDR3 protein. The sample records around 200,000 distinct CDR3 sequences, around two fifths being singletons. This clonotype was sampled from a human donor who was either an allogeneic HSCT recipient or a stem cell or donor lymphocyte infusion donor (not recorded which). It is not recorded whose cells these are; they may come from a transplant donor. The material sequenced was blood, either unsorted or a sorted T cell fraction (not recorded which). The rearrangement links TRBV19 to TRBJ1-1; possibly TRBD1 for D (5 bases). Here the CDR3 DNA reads TGTGCCAGTGCAGTGACAGAGGAATTTGAAGCTTTCTTT. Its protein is CASAVTEEFEAFF.